A selection of T cell receptor beta chains follows, all from one sample in a study of cytomegalovirus exposure and HLA in healthy donors. The data were produced by immunoSEQ multiplex PCR, yet TCRdb's version contains in-frame clones alone and is incomplete. The data hold roughly 140,000 clones, with 64% observed a single time. Material: PBMCs. Every receptor here comes from a woman aged 30 to 39 in good health and CMV-seropositive. Each CDR3 is given with its conserved first and last residue. D genes are given only for firm matches.

V,D,CDR3
TRBV7-8,NA,CASSSRWLRGRDTGELFF
TRBV5-1,TRBD2,CASSLGASGTNEQYF
TRBV10-1,TRBD1,CASSQGVGFTEAFF
TRBV7-2,TRBD1,CASSTKGARTDTQYF
TRBV29-1,NA,CSGGPIGYGYTF
TRBV6-5,TRBD1,CASSSQGVSGYTF
TRBV18,TRBD2,CASSPASGRMDTQYF
TRBV28,NA,CASSRFGSGNTIYF
TRBV27,NA,CASSPWEGGGYTF
TRBV2,TRBD1,CASSGDRNTEAFF
TRBV19,TRBD1,CASTLSGGRTDTQYF
TRBV6-1,TRBD2,CASRTSLAFNEQFF
TRBV4-2,NA,CASSQNRVNTEAFF
TRBV18,NA,CASSLGQNTEAFF
TRBV10-2,NA,CASSDQTGYDTQYF
TRBV7-8,TRBD1,CASSTGQGGSPLHF
TRBV11-3,NA,CASSPWQDYGYTF
TRBV19,TRBD2,CASSLGLAGSYNEQFF
TRBV6-5,NA,CASSLTGSLYEQYF
TRBV25-1,NA,CASSAGVSNQPQHF
TRBV5-1,NA,CASSLKGGF
TRBV5-1,TRBD1,CASSRTGGGGYTF
TRBV25-1,TRBD2,CASTRGGEGANVLTF
TRBV10-3,TRBD2,CAISDQGGLAGVNEQFF
TRBV18,TRBD1,CASSPTDRVNGYTF
TRBV21-1,NA,CASEKSKPGNSVDTQYF
TRBV19,TRBD1,CASSTSTGLQETQYF
TRBV10-1,NA,CASSDRVAGYSTGELFF
TRBV5-6,NA,CASSGGQGVSTDTQYF
TRBV19,NA,CASSGAGSGFGYGYTF
TRBV27,TRBD1,CASTRGDRASYEQYF
TRBV6-5,TRBD2,CASSRPGLAHYEQYF
TRBV2,TRBD1,CASRATGGANTGELFF
TRBV9,NA,CASSGGDGINYGYTF
TRBV10-3,NA,CAISESGRDTEAFF
TRBV14,NA,CASSPLAAFSPLHF
TRBV13,TRBD1,CASSLTGVADNEQFF
TRBV7-8,NA,CASSLKRGKNEQFF
TRBV19,NA,CASSHSSGRPLLLVREKLFF
TRBV6-1,NA,CASSESRVNTEAFF
TRBV6-1,TRBD1,CASSTTGGYGYTF
TRBV10-1,TRBD1,CASSDLGQGATEAFF
TRBV9,NA,CASSRDQETQYF
TRBV9,NA,CASSPPSVSYEQYF
TRBV6-4,NA,CASSDSIGGYTF
TRBV29-1,TRBD2,CSAGGGDTDTQYF
TRBV6-1,NA,CASSETRLKPQHF
TRBV18,NA,CASSPPSSDTQYF
TRBV7-8,TRBD2,CASSLTAGVSGELFF
TRBV4-1,NA,CASSQSDRLGYEQYF
TRBV6-1,NA,CASNEDLWRDGYTF